The 13 T cell receptor beta chains given below trace back to one sample, sequenced in a study of shared clonotypes between healthy human individuals. Method: immunoSEQ multiplex PCR; TCRdb's copy keeps in-frame clones and lacks some. The repertoire holds roughly 500,000 clones, with roughly 80% as singletons. Sequenced sample: PBMCs. Source of these receptors: a woman aged 40 to 50 in good health. Some clones in this sample may be carry-over from other donors' samples.

CDR3 coding DNA: TGTGCCAGTAGTGAGAGGGGACAGTCTGTGTACTATGGCTACACCTTC. Translation: CASSERGQSVYYGYTF. The chain employs TRBV19 and TRBJ1-2; 7 bases fit TRBD1. Germline CDR1 LNHDA, CDR2 SQIVND (reference sequence). The CDR3 spans 16 residues. Unmatched junction bases numbered 12, after V lost 5 bases and J lost 3 bases.

The chain uses TRBV5-4 and TRBJ2-1, with no clear D. The V and J ends lost 0 bases and 5 bases respectively, with 9 bases between them. The CDR3 covers 14 residues. Germline values: CDR1 SGHNT, CDR2 YYREEE (reference sequence). The CDR3 nucleotides read TGTGCCAGCAGCTTGGGCCCTATAGACAATGAGCAGTTCTTC. This sequence encodes CASSLGPIDNEQFF.

As to this clone: It differs at one base from a far larger clone, so likely a read error. This sample also contains other DNA sequences that code for the same CDR3. The rearrangement links TRBV5-6 to TRBJ1-5; D perhaps matches TRBD1 (5 bases). Germline V gene lookup returns CDR1 SGHDT and CDR2 YYEEEE. The CDR3 contains 17 residues. V dropped 0 bases and J dropped 1 base, with 14 bases sitting between them. This chain's CDR3 is CASSLGRERPSNQPQHF. The CDR3 coding sequence is TGTGCCAGCAGCTTGGGCAGGGAGAGACCGAGCAATCAGCCCCAGCATTTT.

The chain is built from TRBV10-3 and TRBJ2-7; no reliable D call. The CDR3 is 16 amino acids. The germline gives CDR1 ENHRY, CDR2 SYGVKD. V was cut by 0 bases and J by 5 bases, with 17 bases left in between. In nucleotides, the CDR3 is TGTGCCATCAGTGAGTCGGGCCAAGGGATCCTCCACGAGCAGTACTTC. Its translation: CAISESGQGILHEQYF.

The V call is TRBV28, the J call TRBJ1-1; tentative D call: TRBD1 (6 bases). The CDR3 contains 14 residues. V was cut by 5 bases and J by 6 bases, with 16 bases left in between. The germline V gene encodes CDR1 MDHEN and CDR2 SYDVKM. The CDR3 sequence is CASSRGDRSAEAFF. CDR3 sequence (DNA): TGTGCCAGCAGTAGAGGAGACAGGTCCGCTGAAGCTTTCTTT.

The chain employs TRBV5-6 and TRBJ2-5; 8 positions agree with TRBD2. The J call may be in error: the DNA end matches TRBJ2-7 better. Germline V lookup: CDR1 SGHDT, CDR2 YYEEEE. This CDR3 is built from 16 residues. CDR3 nucleotides: TGTGCCAGCAGCTCCCGCCTGAGCGGGAGTGCCTACGAGCAGTACTTC. Amino acid sequence: CASSSRLSGSAYEQYF.

Only a few counts were recorded for this clone. This chain joins TRBV19 and TRBJ2-1; D gene unclear. Trimming shortened V by 3 bases and J by 7 bases, and 13 bases separated the two germline ends. The CDR3 covers 14 residues. The germline CDR1 and CDR2 sequences are LNHDA and SQIVND (reference sequence). The CDR3 region is CASSIDPSSNEQFF. In nucleotides, the CDR3 is TGTGCCAGTAGTATCGACCCTTCATCAAATGAGCAGTTCTTC.

Comments on this clone: Other nucleotide sequences from this sample produce the same CDR3. J is TRBJ2-3 and V is TRBV7-9; 7 bases match TRBD2. Germline loops: CDR1 SEHNR, CDR2 FQNEAQ (reference sequence). The ends lost 5 bases at V and 4 bases at J; junction bases unmatched: 3. CDR3 length: 13 residues. CDR3 coding DNA: TGTGCCAGCAGCCTCCGGGGGGCAGATACGCAGTATTTT. It specifies CASSLRGADTQYF.

The chain links TRBV6-1 to TRBJ2-3, with D hard to call. The V end was cut by 10 bases, the J end by 2 bases, with 19 bases between. The CDR3 spans 15 residues. CDR1 is MNHNS, CDR2 SASEGT, per germline. DNA of the CDR3: TGTGCCACAACCCCGGGCCGGGCGACCACAGATACGCAGTATTTT. Translating gives CATTPGRATTDTQYF.

This chain joins TRBV11-2 and TRBJ2-7, with a possible D match to TRBD2 (5 bases). Germline assignment: CDR1 SGHAT and CDR2 FQNNGV. Trimming pared 1 base from V and 5 bases from J, leaving 9 bases between. This CDR3 region has 13 residues. The chain's CDR3 is CASSLGQTNEQYF. DNA of the CDR3: TGTGCCAGCAGCTTAGGCCAGACTAACGAGCAGTACTTC.

A single count supports this clone. The rearrangement joins TRBV19 to TRBJ2-2, with D hard to call. Between the trimmed V and J ends, which lost 7 bases and 5 bases, there was a span of 11 bases. Germline CDR1 reads LNHDA; CDR2 reads SQIVND (reference sequence). The CDR3 is 13 residues long. The CDR3 region has the DNA TGTGCCAGTAATAAGGAGATAACCGGGGAGCTGTTTTTT. It yields the protein CASNKEITGELFF.

This rearrangement joins TRBV10-2 to TRBJ1-4; 7 nucleotides align to TRBD1. Germline V gene data show CDR1 as WSHSY and CDR2 as SAAADI. The V gene end was trimmed by 5 bases and the J gene end by 7 bases; junction bases not matched to a gene: 10. This CDR3 spans 15 amino acids. CDR3: CASSYRGSFGEKLFF. CDR3 sequence (DNA): TGCGCCAGCAGTTACAGGGGAAGTTTCGGTGAAAAACTGTTTTTT.

The rearrangement links TRBV28 to TRBJ2-7; D is ambiguous. The V end was cut by 4 bases, the J end by 3 bases, with 13 bases between. Germline V CDR1 and CDR2: MDHEN, SYDVKM. This CDR3 has 14 residues. This chain's CDR3 is CASSSGSRRYEQYF. CDR3 coding DNA: TGTGCCAGCAGTTCGGGCAGCCGACGCTACGAGCAGTACTTC.